This T cell receptor beta chain was sequenced during a study of cytomegalovirus exposure and HLA in healthy donors. The junction had 11 bases not matched to a gene; V was cut back by 1 base and J by 2 bases. Germline loops: CDR1 KGHSH, CDR2 LQKENI. The CDR3 contains 19 residues. With 60 Vbeta and 13 Jbeta primers, the PCR was carried out. Here immunoSEQ multiplex PCR was the method, and the copy in TCRdb shows in-frame clones only, minus some. The sample includes more than 150,000 clones, 75% to 90% of them seen just once. The rearrangement joins TRBV18 to TRBJ1-2; 12 bases line up with TRBD1. Sequencing input: PBMCs. This receptor was obtained from a boy under 18 in good health and CMV-seronegative. The CDR3 nucleotides read TGTGCCAGCTCACCACAGGGCGAAATAGGGACAGGGGGCAACTATGGCTACACCTTC. It translates to CASSPQGEIGTGGNYGYTF.